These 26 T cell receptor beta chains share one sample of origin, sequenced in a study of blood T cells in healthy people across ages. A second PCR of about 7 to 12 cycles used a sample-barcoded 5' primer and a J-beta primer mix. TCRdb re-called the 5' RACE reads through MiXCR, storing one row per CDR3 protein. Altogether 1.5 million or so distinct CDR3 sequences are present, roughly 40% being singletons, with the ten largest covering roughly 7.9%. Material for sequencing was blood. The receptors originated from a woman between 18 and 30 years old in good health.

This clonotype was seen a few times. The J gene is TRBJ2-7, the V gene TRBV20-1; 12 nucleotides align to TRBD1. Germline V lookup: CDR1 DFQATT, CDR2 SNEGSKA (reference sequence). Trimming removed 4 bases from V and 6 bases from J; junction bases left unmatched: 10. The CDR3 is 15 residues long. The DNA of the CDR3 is TGCAGTGCTATTCCGGGACAGGGGGCATTAGGCGAGCAGTACTTC. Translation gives CSAIPGQGALGEQYF.

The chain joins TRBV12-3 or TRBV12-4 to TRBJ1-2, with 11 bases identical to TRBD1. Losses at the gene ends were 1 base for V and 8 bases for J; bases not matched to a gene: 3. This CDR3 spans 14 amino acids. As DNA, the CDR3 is TGTGCCAGCAGTTTAGAGGGACAGGGGGTCGGCTACACCTTC. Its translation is CASSLEGQGVGYTF.

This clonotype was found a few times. CDR3: CAISGETENSPLHF. CDR3 DNA: TGTGCCATCAGTGGTGAGACAGAAAATTCACCCCTCCACTTT. This chain joins TRBV10-3 and TRBJ1-6, with TRBD1 as a possible D gene (5 bases). CDR3 size: 14 residues. From germline, CDR1 is ENHRY and CDR2 SYGVKD. V shed 4 bases and J shed 7 bases, with 11 bases lying between them.

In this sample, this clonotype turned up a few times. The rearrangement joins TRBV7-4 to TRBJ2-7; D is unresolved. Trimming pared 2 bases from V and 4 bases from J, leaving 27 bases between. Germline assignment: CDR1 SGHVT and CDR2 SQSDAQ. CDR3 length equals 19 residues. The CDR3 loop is CASSLRAVLADLSTYEQYF. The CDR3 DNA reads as TGTGCCAGCAGCTTAAGGGCGGTCTTAGCCGATCTCTCGACTTACGAGCAGTACTTC.

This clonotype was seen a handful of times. CDR3 DNA sequence: TGCAGTGCTACTCCCGGACTAGCGGGAATTTTAGCCTACAATGAGCAGTTCTTC. Protein sequence: CSATPGLAGILAYNEQFF. The chain joins TRBV20-1 to TRBJ2-1; 12 bases map to TRBD2. Trimming cost V 4 bases and J 2 bases; bases outside gene matches: 12. Germline V lookup: CDR1 DFQATT, CDR2 SNEGSKA (reference sequence). This CDR3 contains 18 residues.

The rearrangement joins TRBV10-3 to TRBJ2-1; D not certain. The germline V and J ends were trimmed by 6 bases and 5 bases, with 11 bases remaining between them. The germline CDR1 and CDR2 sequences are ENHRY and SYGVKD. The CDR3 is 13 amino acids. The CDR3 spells CAISVVRDNEQFF. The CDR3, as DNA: TGTGCCATCAGCGTCGTACGAGACAATGAGCAGTTCTTC.

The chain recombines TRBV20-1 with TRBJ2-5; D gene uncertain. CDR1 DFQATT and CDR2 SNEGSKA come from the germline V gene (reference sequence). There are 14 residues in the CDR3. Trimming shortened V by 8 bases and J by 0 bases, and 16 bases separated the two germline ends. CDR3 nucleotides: TGCAGTCCGATAGAACAAGGGAACCAAGAGACCCAGTACTTC. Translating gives CSPIEQGNQETQYF.

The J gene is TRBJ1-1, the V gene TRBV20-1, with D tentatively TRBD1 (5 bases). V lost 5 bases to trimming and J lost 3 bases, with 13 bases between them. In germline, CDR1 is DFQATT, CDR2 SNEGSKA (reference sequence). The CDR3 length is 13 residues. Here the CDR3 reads CSAGRRGDTEAFF. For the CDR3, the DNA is TGCAGTGCTGGGCGACGGGGGGACACTGAAGCTTTCTTT.

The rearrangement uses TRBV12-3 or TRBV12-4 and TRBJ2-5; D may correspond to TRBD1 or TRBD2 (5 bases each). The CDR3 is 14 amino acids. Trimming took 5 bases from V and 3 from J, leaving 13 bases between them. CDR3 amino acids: CASSPGTNKETQYF. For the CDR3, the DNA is TGTGCCAGCAGTCCCGGGACCAATAAAGAGACCCAGTACTTC.

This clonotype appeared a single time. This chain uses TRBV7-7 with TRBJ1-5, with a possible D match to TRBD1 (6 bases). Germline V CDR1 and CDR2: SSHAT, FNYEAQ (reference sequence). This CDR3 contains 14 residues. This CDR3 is CASRQVNSNQPQHF. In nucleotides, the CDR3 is TGTGCTAGCCGACAGGTCAATAGCAATCAGCCCCAGCATTTT.

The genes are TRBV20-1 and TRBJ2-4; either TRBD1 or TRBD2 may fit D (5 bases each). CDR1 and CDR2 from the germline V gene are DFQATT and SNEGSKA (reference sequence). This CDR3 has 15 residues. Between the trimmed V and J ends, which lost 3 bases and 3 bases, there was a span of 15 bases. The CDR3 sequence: CSAREMGPSKNIQYF. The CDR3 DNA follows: TGCAGTGCTAGGGAAATGGGACCTAGCAAAAACATTCAGTACTTC.

The CDR3 DNA follows: TGTGCCAGCAGCGGGACTAGCGGGGCAGACTACAATGAGCAGTTCTTC. Translation gives CASSGTSGADYNEQFF. This chain uses TRBV7-9 with TRBJ2-1; 13 bases are shared with TRBD2. The ends lost 5 bases at V and 3 bases at J; junction bases unmatched: 4. The germline V gene has CDR1 SEHNR and CDR2 FQNEAQ (reference sequence). The length of the CDR3 is 16 residues.

CDR3 residues: CASSLSGGDTDTQYF. The CDR3 nucleotides are TGTGCCAGCAGCCTTAGCGGGGGTGACACAGATACGCAGTATTTT. The chain recombines TRBV9 with TRBJ2-3, with 9 bases that match TRBD2. The CDR3 runs to 15 residues. The V gene end was trimmed by 4 bases and the J gene end by 2 bases; junction bases not matched to a gene: 5. CDR1 is SGDLS and CDR2 is YYNGEE in the germline V gene.

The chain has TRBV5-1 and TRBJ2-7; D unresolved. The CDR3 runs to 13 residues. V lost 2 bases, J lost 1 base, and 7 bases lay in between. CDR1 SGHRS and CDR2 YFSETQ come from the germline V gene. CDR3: CASSFDWSYEQYF. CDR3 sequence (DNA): TGCGCCAGCAGCTTTGACTGGTCCTACGAGCAGTACTTC.

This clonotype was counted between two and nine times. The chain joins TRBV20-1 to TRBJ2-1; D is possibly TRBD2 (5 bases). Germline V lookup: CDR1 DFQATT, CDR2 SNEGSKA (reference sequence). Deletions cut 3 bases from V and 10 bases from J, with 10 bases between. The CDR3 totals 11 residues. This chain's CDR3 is CSASNWEEQFF. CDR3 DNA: TGCAGTGCTAGTAACTGGGAGGAGCAGTTCTTC.

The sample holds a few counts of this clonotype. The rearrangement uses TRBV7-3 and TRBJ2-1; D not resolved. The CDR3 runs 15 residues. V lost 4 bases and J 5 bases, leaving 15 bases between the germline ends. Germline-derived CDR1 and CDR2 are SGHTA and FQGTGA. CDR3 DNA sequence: TGTGCCAGCAGCTACCTTGGCCCACCGGACAATGAGCAGTTCTTC. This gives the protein CASSYLGPPDNEQFF.

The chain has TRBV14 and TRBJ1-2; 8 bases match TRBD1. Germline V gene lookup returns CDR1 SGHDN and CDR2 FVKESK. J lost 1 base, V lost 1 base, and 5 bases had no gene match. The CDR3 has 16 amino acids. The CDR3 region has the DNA TGTGCCAGCAGCCAAGCCGGGACAGGATTTAACTATGGCTACACCTTC. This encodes CASSQAGTGFNYGYTF.

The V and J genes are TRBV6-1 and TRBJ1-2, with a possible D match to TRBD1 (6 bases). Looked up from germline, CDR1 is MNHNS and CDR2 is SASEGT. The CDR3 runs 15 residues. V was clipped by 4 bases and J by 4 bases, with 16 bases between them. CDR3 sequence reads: CASSAGRQAFYGYTF. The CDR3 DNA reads TGTGCCAGCAGTGCGGGACGACAGGCTTTCTATGGCTACACCTTC.

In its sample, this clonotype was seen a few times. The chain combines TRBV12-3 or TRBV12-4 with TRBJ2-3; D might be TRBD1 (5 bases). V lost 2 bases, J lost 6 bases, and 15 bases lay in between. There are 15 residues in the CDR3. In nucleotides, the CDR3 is TGTGCCAGCAGTTTAAGTGGACACCGCCAGGATACGCAGTATTTT. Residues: CASSLSGHRQDTQYF.

The CDR3 here is CATSRVGGTVNEKLFF. DNA for the CDR3: TGTGCCACCAGCAGAGTCGGCGGAACCGTCAATGAAAAACTGTTTTTT. The chain recombines TRBV15 with TRBJ1-4; D is undetermined. Between the trimmed V and J ends, which lost 1 base and 5 bases, there was a span of 14 bases. Germline CDR1 LNHNV, CDR2 YYDKDF (reference sequence). The CDR3 sequence is 16 residues long.

CDR3 loop: CASSPGQGVGSYTF. The CDR3 region has the DNA TGTGCCAGCAGTCCGGGACAGGGAGTAGGTAGCTACACCTTC. The V gene is TRBV6-6, the J gene TRBJ1-2, with 9 bases matching TRBD1. This CDR3 has 14 residues. Germline V lookup: CDR1 MNHNY, CDR2 SVGAGI (reference sequence). Trimming took 5 bases from V and 9 from J; bases not matched to a gene: 10.

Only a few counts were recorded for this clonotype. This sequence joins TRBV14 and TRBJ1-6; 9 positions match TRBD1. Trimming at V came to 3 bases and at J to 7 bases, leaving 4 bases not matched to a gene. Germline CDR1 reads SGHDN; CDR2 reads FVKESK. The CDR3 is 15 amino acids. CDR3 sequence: CASSHRTGENSPLHF. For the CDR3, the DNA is TGTGCCAGCAGCCACCGGACAGGGGAAAATTCACCCCTCCACTTT.

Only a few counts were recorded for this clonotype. The CDR3 sequence is CSARAPSGGAPDTQYF. For the CDR3, the DNA is TGCAGTGCTAGGGCCCCTAGCGGGGGGGCCCCAGATACGCAGTATTTT. The chain joins TRBV20-1 to TRBJ2-3; TRBD2 agrees at 12 bases. The CDR3 is 16 residues long. V lost 3 bases and J lost 4; bases outside the gene matches: 8. From germline, CDR1 is DFQATT and CDR2 SNEGSKA (reference sequence).

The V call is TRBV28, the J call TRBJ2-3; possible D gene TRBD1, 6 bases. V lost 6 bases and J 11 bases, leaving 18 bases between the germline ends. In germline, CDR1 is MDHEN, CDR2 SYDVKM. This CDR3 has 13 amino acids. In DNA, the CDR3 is TGTGCCAGCAGGGGTAGTGGGGGCCCTAAGCAGTATTTT. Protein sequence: CASRGSGGPKQYF.

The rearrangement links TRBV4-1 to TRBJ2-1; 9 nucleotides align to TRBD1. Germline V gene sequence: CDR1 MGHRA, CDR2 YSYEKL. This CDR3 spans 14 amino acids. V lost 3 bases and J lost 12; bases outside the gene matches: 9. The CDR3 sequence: CASSQGTGNQRQFF. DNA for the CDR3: TGCGCCAGCAGCCAGGGGACAGGGAACCAACGGCAGTTCTTC.

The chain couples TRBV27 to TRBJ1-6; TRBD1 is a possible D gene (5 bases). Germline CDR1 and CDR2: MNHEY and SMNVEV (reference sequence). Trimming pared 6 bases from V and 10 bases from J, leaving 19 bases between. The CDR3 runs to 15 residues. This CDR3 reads CASSLTDHLTSPLHF. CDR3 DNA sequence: TGTGCCAGCAGCCTGACAGACCACTTGACCTCACCCCTCCACTTT.